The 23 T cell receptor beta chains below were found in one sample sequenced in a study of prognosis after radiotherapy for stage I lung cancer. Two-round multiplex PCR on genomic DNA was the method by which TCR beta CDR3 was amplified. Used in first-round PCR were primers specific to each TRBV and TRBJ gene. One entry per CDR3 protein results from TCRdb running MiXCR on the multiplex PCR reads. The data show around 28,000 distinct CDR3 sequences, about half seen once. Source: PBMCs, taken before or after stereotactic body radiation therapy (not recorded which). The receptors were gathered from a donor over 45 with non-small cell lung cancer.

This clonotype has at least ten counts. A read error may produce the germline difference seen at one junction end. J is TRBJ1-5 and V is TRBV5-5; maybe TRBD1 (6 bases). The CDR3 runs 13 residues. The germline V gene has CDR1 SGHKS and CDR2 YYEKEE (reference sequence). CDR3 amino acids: CVSSWDTDQPQHF. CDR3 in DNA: TGTGTCAGCAGCTGGGACACGGATCAGCCCCAGCATTTT.

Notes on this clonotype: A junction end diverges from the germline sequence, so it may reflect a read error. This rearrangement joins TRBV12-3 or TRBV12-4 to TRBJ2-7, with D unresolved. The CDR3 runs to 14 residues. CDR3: CSSSPTEVSYEQYF. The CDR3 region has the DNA TGTTCCAGCAGTCCCACAGAGGTCTCCTACGAGCAGTACTTC.

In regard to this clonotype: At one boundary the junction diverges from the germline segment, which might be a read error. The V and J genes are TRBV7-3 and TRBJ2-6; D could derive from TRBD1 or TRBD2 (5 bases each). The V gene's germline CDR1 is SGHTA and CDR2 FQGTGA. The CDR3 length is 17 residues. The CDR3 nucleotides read TGTGCCAGCAGCCGGGGCCCAGGGTGCGTTGGGTCCAACGTCCTGACTTTC. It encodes CASSRGPGCVGSNVLTF.

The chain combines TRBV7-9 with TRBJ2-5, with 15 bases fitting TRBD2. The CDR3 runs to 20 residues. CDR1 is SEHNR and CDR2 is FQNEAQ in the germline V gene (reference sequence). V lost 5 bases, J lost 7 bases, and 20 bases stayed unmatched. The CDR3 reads CASSPDRRTSGRAREGTQYF. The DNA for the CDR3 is TGTGCCAGCAGCCCCGACAGGAGGACTAGCGGGAGGGCAAGAGAAGGGACCCAGTACTTC.

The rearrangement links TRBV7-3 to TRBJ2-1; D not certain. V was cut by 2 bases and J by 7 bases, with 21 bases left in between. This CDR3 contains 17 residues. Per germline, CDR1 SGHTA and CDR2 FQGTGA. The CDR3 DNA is TGTGCCAGCAGCTTATCACCCGTGGGCGTGCGATGGAATGAGCAGTTCTTC. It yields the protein CASSLSPVGVRWNEQFF.

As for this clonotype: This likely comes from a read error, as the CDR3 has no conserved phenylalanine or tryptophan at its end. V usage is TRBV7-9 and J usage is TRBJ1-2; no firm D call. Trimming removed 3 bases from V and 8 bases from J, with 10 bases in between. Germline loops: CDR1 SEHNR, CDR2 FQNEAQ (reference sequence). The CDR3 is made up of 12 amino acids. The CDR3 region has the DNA TGTGCCAGCAGCTTCGGTCCAGAAGGCTACACCCTC. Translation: CASSFGPEGYTL.

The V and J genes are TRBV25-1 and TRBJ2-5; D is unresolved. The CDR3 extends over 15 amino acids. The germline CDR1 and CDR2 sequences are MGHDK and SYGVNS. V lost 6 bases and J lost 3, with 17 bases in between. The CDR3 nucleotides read TGTGCCAGCAGCGCCCCATGGGGAAGAAAAGAGACCCAGTACTTC. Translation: CASSAPWGRKETQYF. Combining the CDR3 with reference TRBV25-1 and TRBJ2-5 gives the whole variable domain EADIYQTPRYLVIGTGKKITLECSQTMGHDKMYWYQQDPGMELHLIHYSYGVNSTEKGDLSSESTVSRIRTEHFPLTLESARPSHTSQYLCASSAPWGRKETQYFGPGTRLLVL.

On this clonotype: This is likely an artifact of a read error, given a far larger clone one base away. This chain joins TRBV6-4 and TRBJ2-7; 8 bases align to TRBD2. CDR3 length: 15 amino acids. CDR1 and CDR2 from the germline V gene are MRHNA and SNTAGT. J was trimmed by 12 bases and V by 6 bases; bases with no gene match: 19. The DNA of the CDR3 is TGTGCCAGCAGCCGAGTACTAGCCGACTCCGGGGGGGCGTACTTC. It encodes CASSRVLADSGGAYF.

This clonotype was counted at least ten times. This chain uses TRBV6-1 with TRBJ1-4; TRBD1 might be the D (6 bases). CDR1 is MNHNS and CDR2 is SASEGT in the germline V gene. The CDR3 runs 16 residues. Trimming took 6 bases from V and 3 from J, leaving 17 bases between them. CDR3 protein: CASRPRMGASNEKLFF. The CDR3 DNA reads TGTGCCAGCAGACCCCGAATGGGGGCATCTAATGAAAAACTGTTTTTT.

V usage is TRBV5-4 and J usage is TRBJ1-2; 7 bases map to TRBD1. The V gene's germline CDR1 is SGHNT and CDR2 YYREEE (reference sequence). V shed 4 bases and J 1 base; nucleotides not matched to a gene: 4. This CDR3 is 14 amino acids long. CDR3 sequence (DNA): TGTGCCAGCAGCCAGGGACAGCTTAACTATGGCTACACCTTC. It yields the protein CASSQGQLNYGYTF.

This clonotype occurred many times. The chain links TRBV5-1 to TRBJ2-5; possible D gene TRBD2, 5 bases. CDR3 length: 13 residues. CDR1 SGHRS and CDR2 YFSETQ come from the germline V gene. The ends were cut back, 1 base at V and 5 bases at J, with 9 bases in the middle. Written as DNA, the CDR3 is TGCGCCAGCAGCTTGTACGGCGGGGAGACCCAGTACTTC. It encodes CASSLYGGETQYF.

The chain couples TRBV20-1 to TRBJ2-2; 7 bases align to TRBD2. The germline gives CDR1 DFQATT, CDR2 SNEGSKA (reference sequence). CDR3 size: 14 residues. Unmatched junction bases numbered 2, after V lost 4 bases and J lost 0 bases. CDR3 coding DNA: TGCAGTGCTACAAGCGGGGCGAACACCGGGGAGCTGTTTTTT. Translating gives CSATSGANTGELFF.

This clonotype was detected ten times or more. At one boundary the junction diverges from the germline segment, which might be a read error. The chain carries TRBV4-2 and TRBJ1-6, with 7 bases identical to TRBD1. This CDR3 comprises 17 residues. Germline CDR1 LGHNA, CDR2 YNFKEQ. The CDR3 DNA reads TGTGCCAGCAGCCAAGCGACAGGGAGGTCCCTAGATTCACTCCTCCACTTT. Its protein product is CASSQATGRSLDSLLHF.

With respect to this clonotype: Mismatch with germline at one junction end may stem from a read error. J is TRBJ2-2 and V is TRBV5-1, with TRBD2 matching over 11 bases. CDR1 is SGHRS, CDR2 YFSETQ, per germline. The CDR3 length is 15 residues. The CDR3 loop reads CASSSLAGGTGELFF. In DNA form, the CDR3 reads TGCGCCAGCAGCTCGCTAGCGGGGGGCACCGGGGAGCTTTTTTTT. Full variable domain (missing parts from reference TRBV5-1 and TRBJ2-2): KAGVTQTPRYLIKTRGQQVTLSCSPISGHRSVSWYQQTPGQGLQFLFEYFSETQRNKGNFPGRFSGRQFSNSRSEMNVSTLELGDSALYLCASSSLAGGTGELFFGEGSRLTVL.

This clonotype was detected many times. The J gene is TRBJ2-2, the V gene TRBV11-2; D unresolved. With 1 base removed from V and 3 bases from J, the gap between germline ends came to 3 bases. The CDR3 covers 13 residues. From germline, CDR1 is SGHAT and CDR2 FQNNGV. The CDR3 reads CASSLVDTGELFF. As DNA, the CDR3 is TGTGCCAGCAGCTTAGTCGACACCGGGGAGCTGTTTTTT.

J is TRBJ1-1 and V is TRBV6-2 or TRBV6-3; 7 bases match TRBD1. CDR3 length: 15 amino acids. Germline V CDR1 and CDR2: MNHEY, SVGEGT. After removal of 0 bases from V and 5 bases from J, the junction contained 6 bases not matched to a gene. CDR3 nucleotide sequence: TGTGCCAGCAGTTACTCGAGAGGGGGCCGGACTGAAGCTTTCTTT. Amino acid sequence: CASSYSRGGRTEAFF.

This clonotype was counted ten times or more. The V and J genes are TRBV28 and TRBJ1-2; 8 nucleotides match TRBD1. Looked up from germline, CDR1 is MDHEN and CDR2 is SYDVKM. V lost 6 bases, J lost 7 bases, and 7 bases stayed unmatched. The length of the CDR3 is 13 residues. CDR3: CASRPTGEGGYTF. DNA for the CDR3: TGTGCCAGCAGACCGACAGGGGAGGGTGGCTACACCTTC.

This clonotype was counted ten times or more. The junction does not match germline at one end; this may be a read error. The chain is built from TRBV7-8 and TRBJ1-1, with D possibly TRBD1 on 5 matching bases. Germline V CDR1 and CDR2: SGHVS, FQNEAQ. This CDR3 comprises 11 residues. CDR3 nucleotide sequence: TGTGCCAGCAGCGAAGGGGCCATTACCGTCTTT. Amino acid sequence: CASSEGAITVF.

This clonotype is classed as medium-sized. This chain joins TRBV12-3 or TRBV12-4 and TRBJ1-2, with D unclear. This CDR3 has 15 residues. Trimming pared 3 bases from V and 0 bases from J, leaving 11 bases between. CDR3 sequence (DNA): TGTGCCAGCAGTTTCGGGCGGAGAGCTAACTATGGCTACACCTTC. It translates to CASSFGRRANYGYTF.

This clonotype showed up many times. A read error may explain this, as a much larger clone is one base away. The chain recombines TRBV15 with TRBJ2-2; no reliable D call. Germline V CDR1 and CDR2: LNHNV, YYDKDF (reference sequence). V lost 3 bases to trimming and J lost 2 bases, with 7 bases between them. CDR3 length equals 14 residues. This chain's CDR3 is CATSSVTNTGELFF. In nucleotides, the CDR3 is TGTGCCACCAGCAGTGTGACAAACACCGGGGAGCTGTTTTTT.

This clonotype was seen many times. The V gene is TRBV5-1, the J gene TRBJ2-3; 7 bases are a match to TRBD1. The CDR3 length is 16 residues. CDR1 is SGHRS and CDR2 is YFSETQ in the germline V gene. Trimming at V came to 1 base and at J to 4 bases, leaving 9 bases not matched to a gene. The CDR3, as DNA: TGCGCCAGCAGCTTGCCTGAACTAGGGGGCCCAGATACGCAGTATTTT. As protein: CASSLPELGGPDTQYF.

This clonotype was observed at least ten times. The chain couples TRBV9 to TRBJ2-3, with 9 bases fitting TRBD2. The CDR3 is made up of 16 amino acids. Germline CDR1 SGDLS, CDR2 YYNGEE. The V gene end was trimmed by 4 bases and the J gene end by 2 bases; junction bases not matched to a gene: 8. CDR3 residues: CASSLMGLADTDTQYF. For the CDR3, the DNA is TGTGCCAGCAGCCTCATGGGACTAGCCGACACAGATACGCAGTATTTT.

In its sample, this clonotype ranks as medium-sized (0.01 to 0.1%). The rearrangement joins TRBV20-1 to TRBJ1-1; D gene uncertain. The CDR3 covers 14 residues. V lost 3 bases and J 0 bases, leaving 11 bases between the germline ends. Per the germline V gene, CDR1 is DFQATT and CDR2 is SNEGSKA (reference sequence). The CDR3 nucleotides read TGCAGTGCTAGGTACGGTGGAATGAACACTGAAGCTTTCTTT. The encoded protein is CSARYGGMNTEAFF.